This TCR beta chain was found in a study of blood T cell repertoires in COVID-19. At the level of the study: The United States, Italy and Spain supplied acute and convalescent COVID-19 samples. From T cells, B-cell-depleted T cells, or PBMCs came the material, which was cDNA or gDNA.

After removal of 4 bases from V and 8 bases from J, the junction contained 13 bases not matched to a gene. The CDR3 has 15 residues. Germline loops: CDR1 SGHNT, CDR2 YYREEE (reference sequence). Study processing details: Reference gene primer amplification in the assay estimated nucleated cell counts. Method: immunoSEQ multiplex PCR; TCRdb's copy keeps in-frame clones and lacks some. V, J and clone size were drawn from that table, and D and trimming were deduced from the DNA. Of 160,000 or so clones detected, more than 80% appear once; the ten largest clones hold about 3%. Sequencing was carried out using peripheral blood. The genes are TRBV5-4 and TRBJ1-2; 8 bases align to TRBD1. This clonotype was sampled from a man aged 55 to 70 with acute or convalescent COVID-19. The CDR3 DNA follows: TGTGCCAGCAGCATCGACAGGGGACATGGAAACGGCTACACCTTC. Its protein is CASSIDRGHGNGYTF.